The 10 T cell receptor beta chains below were found in one sample sequenced in a study of blood T cells in healthy people across ages. The use of a sample-barcoded 5' primer and a J-beta primer mix characterized a second PCR of about 7 to 12 cycles. TCRdb re-derived calls from the 5' RACE reads in MiXCR, one entry per CDR3 protein. Counted here are about 2 million distinct CDR3 sequences, around 48% occurring once; the ten biggest clones make up roughly 2.1%. Input material: blood. These receptors were collected from a woman in her forties in good health.

CDR3 coding DNA: TGCGCCAGCAGCCAAGACCGGGACAGGCGTTCACCCCTCCACTTT. Amino acids: CASSQDRDRRSPLHF. The chain combines TRBV4-3 with TRBJ1-6, with 8 bases identical to TRBD1. CDR3 length equals 15 residues. Trimming took 0 bases from V and 9 from J; bases not matched to a gene: 4. CDR1 is LGHNA and CDR2 is YSLEER in the germline V gene.

This clonotype has just a few counts. The V call is TRBV7-2, the J call TRBJ1-2, with 9 nucleotides matching TRBD1. The CDR3 consists of 15 residues. Trimming cost V 6 bases and J 5 bases; bases outside gene matches: 10. In germline, CDR1 is SGHTA, CDR2 FQGNSA. CDR3 protein: CASSYKTGTGYGYTF. The CDR3 bases are TGTGCCAGCAGTTATAAAACCGGGACAGGGTATGGCTACACCTTC.

This clonotype was recorded a few times. The chain has TRBV5-1 and TRBJ2-5; no firm D call. The CDR3 covers 14 residues. The V and J ends lost 0 bases and 3 bases respectively, with 9 bases between them. CDR1 SGHRS and CDR2 YFSETQ come from the germline V gene. The CDR3 DNA is TGCGCCAGCAGCTTGGAGTTACGTGAAGAGACCCAGTACTTC. Translating gives CASSLELREETQYF. The whole variable domain, remainder taken from reference TRBV5-1 and TRBJ2-5, is KAGVTQTPRYLIKTRGQQVTLSCSPISGHRSVSWYQQTPGQGLQFLFEYFSETQRNKGNFPGRFSGRQFSNSRSEMNVSTLELGDSALYLCASSLELREETQYFGPGTRLLVL.

This chain links TRBV28 with TRBJ2-7, with 8 bases identical to TRBD2. This CDR3 has 14 residues. From germline, CDR1 is MDHEN and CDR2 SYDVKM. Trimming took 6 bases from V and 0 from J; bases not matched to a gene: 4. For the CDR3, the DNA is TGTGCCAGCAGCTCGGGACTAGACTCCTACGAGCAGTACTTC. Translation: CASSSGLDSYEQYF.

V usage is TRBV28 and J usage is TRBJ2-7; 9 bases align to TRBD1. In germline, CDR1 is MDHEN, CDR2 SYDVKM. The CDR3 consists of 17 residues. Germline trimming cut 5 bases from V and 1 base from J; bases unmatched to any gene: 12. The CDR3 nucleotides read TGTGCCAGCAGTCCGCCTCCCGGACAGGGGCCTTCCTACGAGCAGTACTTC. It specifies CASSPPPGQGPSYEQYF.

This clonotype was recorded only once. This sequence joins TRBV20-1 and TRBJ1-5; 8 bases map to TRBD1. This CDR3 contains 14 residues. Losses at the gene ends were 5 bases for V and 6 bases for J; bases not matched to a gene: 9. Germline CDR1 is DFQATT and CDR2 is SNEGSKA (reference sequence). The CDR3 sequence: CSAGRTGYRQPQHF. As DNA, the CDR3 is TGCAGTGCTGGCAGGACAGGGTATCGTCAGCCCCAGCATTTT.

In this sample, this clonotype turned up once. A read error may produce the germline difference seen at one junction end. The chain recombines TRBV3-1 with TRBJ2-7; D is ambiguous. This CDR3 is 13 amino acids long. CDR1 and CDR2 from the germline V gene are LGHDT and YNNKEL (reference sequence). This CDR3 reads CVSSQDRLYEQYF. The CDR3 region has the DNA TGTGTCAGCAGCCAAGATCGGCTTTACGAGCAGTACTTC.

The rearrangement uses TRBV6-1 and TRBJ2-1; 8 bases are a match to TRBD1. Trimming took 6 bases from V and 7 from J; bases not matched to a gene: 11. From germline, CDR1 is MNHNS and CDR2 SASEGT. This CDR3 region has 15 residues. CDR3 residues: CASRAGGGWWNEQFF. The CDR3 nucleotides read TGTGCCAGCAGGGCAGGGGGCGGATGGTGGAATGAGCAGTTCTTC.

The chain is built from TRBV29-1 and TRBJ2-1; TRBD1 aligns across 8 bases. The junction had 8 bases not matched to a gene; V was cut back by 7 bases and J by 0 bases. This CDR3 contains 15 residues. Germline CDR1 is SQVTM and CDR2 is ANQGSEA. CDR3: CSGATGQGSYNEQFF. The CDR3 DNA sequence: TGCAGCGGCGCTACCGGACAGGGCTCCTACAATGAGCAGTTCTTC.

This clonotype was picked up a small number of times. The CDR3 nucleotides are TGTGCCAGCAGCCCAAGTCGGGGAATATCGGCTGAAGCTTTCTTT. It encodes CASSPSRGISAEAFF. The chain combines TRBV7-9 with TRBJ1-1; D unresolved. The V end was cut by 5 bases, the J end by 6 bases, with 19 bases between. The CDR3 is 15 residues long. Germline V gene data show CDR1 as SEHNR and CDR2 as FQNEAQ (reference sequence).